The rows below give T cell receptor beta chains drawn from one sample of a study of blood T cell repertoires in COVID-19. This table comes from immunoSEQ multiplex PCR, and its TCRdb copy is limited to in-frame clones, with some not included. The sample holds fewer than 300,000 clones; around 87% are singletons and the top ten take under 2.5%. The material sequenced was peripheral blood. The receptors were gathered from a woman in her forties or fifties with acute or convalescent COVID-19. The CDR3 runs from the conserved cysteine through the conserved F or W. D genes are given only for firm matches. The listing skips clone size in some rows; elsewhere it reads once, few, many or a size class.

clone size: .
D gene: .
V gene: TRBV12-3/TRBV12-4
J gene: TRBJ2-1
CDR3 DNA: TGTGCCAGCAGTTTAGAAAGCATCGCTGAGCAGTTCTTC
CDR3 protein: CASSLESIAEQFF

clone size: .
D gene: .
V gene: TRBV2
J gene: TRBJ2-7
CDR3 DNA: TGTGCCAGCAGGGAACAGGGCTCCGACGAGCAGTACTTC
CDR3 protein: CASREQGSDEQYF

clone size: .
D gene: TRBD1
V gene: TRBV28
J gene: TRBJ1-4
CDR3 DNA: TGTGCCAGCAGTTTCTCGGGGACAGGGGCCGAAAAACTGTTTTTT
CDR3 protein: CASSFSGTGAEKLFF

clone size: once
D gene: .
V gene: TRBV24-1
J gene: TRBJ1-2
CDR3 DNA: TGTGCCACCAGTGAGTTAGTCAACTATGGCTACACCTTC
CDR3 protein: CATSELVNYGYTF

clone size: once
D gene: .
V gene: TRBV4-3
J gene: TRBJ1-2
CDR3 DNA: TGCGCCAGCAGCCTATATACAGGGTTCAGCTATGGCTACACCTTC
CDR3 protein: CASSLYTGFSYGYTF

clone size: .
D gene: TRBD2
V gene: TRBV6-5
J gene: TRBJ2-1
CDR3 DNA: TGTGCCAGCAGCTCCTCCGGGCGGGGGTACAATGAGCAGTTCTTC
CDR3 protein: CASSSSGRGYNEQFF

clone size: .
D gene: TRBD2
V gene: TRBV6-5
J gene: TRBJ2-5
CDR3 DNA: TGCGCCAGCAGTTACGGGCTAGCGGTCGGCCAAGAGACCCAGTACTTC
CDR3 protein: CASSYGLAVGQETQYF

clone size: .
D gene: .
V gene: TRBV12-3/TRBV12-4
J gene: TRBJ1-5
CDR3 DNA: TGTGCCAGCAGTTTGTACGGAGATCAGCCCCAGCATTTT
CDR3 protein: CASSLYGDQPQHF

clone size: .
D gene: .
V gene: TRBV5-4
J gene: TRBJ2-2
CDR3 DNA: TGTGCCAGCAGCCCGCCCGGGGCGAACACCGGGGAGCTGTTTTTT
CDR3 protein: CASSPPGANTGELFF

clone size: .
D gene: .
V gene: TRBV3-1/TRBV3-2
J gene: TRBJ2-5
CDR3 DNA: TGTGCCAGCAGCAAGCTGGGCCCCCAAGAGACCCAGTACTTC
CDR3 protein: CASSKLGPQETQYF

clone size: .
D gene: .
V gene: TRBV7-2
J gene: TRBJ1-5
CDR3 DNA: TGTGCCAGCAGCTGGATACAGGGAGCCAATCAGCCCCAGCATTTT
CDR3 protein: CASSWIQGANQPQHF

clone size: .
D gene: TRBD1
V gene: TRBV7-2
J gene: TRBJ1-2
CDR3 DNA: TGTGCCAGCAGCCTCTCGTCCGGGACAGGGGATGGCTACACCTTC
CDR3 protein: CASSLSSGTGDGYTF

clone size: .
D gene: TRBD1
V gene: TRBV5-1
J gene: TRBJ1-2
CDR3 DNA: TGCGCCAGCAGCCCGTGGGGACAGGACCCTCGGAGGGATGGCTACACCTTC
CDR3 protein: CASSPWGQDPRRDGYTF

clone size: once
D gene: .
V gene: TRBV6-6
J gene: TRBJ2-7
CDR3 DNA: TGTGCCAGCAGCCCCCCCGGTGTTTCAGAGCAGTACTTC
CDR3 protein: CASSPPGVSEQYF

clone size: .
D gene: .
V gene: TRBV28
J gene: TRBJ2-1
CDR3 DNA: TGTGCCAGCAGTTCCCCACTCTACAATGAGCAGTTCTTC
CDR3 protein: CASSSPLYNEQFF

clone size: .
D gene: TRBD2
V gene: TRBV4-2
J gene: TRBJ2-1
CDR3 DNA: TGTGCCAGCAGCCCTGGATTAGCGGGAGGCTTGGGGAATGAGCAGTTCTTC
CDR3 protein: CASSPGLAGGLGNEQFF

clone size: .
D gene: TRBD2
V gene: TRBV7-9
J gene: TRBJ2-1
CDR3 DNA: TGTGCCAGCAGCTACACAGCCGGGACTAGCGGAAACAATGAGCAGTTCTTC
CDR3 protein: CASSYTAGTSGNNEQFF

clone size: few
D gene: TRBD1
V gene: TRBV28
J gene: TRBJ1-2
CDR3 DNA: TGTGCCAGCAGTCAACCCCGGGACAGAAGTAACTATGGCTACACCTTC
CDR3 protein: CASSQPRDRSNYGYTF

clone size: .
D gene: .
V gene: TRBV4-1
J gene: TRBJ2-7
CDR3 DNA: TGCGCCAGCAGCCGAGCCGGGACAACGAGTTCCTACGAGCAGTACTTC
CDR3 protein: CASSRAGTTSSYEQYF

clone size: .
D gene: TRBD1
V gene: TRBV6-6
J gene: TRBJ1-4
CDR3 DNA: TGTGCCACCAGACAGGGTAATGAAAAACTGTTTTTT
CDR3 protein: CATRQGNEKLFF

clone size: .
D gene: TRBD2
V gene: TRBV7-6
J gene: TRBJ2-3
CDR3 DNA: TGTGCCAGCAGCTTAGTTGGGCTAGCGGTTCGAACTACTAGCACAGATACGCAGTATTTT
CDR3 protein: CASSLVGLAVRTTSTDTQYF